The following is a T cell receptor beta chain sequence with its context. What it recognizes is unknown. This sample was taken from a study of long-term antiretroviral therapy in people with HIV. Study conclusions and caveats: The study lacked data on ART adherence, viral resistance or therapy changes.

Running of the v3.0 immunoSEQ assay took place at survey level. Assay: immunoSEQ multiplex PCR; the TCRdb copy retains only in-frame clones and omits some. This table has approximately 16,000 clones, 88% appearing once. The CDR3 runs 17 residues. The germline gives CDR1 MGHRA, CDR2 YSYEKL. The ends were cut back, 0 bases at V and 0 bases at J, with 12 bases in the middle. The chain joins TRBV4-1 to TRBJ1-3; unclear D gene. Sequencing was performed on unsorted PBMCs, taken more than 2.2 years before starting antiretroviral therapy. This clonotype was sampled from a woman aged 25 to 39 with HIV. The CDR3 protein is CASSQEGRENSGNTIYF. DNA of the CDR3: TGCGCCAGCAGCCAAGAAGGAAGGGAAAACTCTGGAAACACCATATATTTT.